The TCR beta chain described here comes from a study of T cell responses to AZD1222 COVID-19 vaccine. Here immunoSEQ multiplex PCR was the method, and the copy in TCRdb shows in-frame clones only, minus some. The profile shows under 95,000 clones, 80% to 90% of them singletons. Germline assignment: CDR1 SGHRS and CDR2 YFSETQ. V gave up 0 bases and J gave up 2 bases, with 8 bases separating them. CDR3 length: 14 amino acids. Study findings and constraints: The CD4 TCRs associated with vaccination extended across spike and predominated at 160-218 and 743-854. Seropositive at baseline were only a handful of AZD1222 recipients. Repertoire sampling occurred only after the peak T cell response.

About this clone: Its antigen remains unknown.

The chain couples TRBV5-1 to TRBJ2-5, with no clear D. Here the sequenced sample was peripheral blood, taken on day 0 of AZD1222 vaccination. This TCR came from an adult in good health. The CDR3: CASSLDGSQETQYF. CDR3 nucleotide sequence: TGCGCCAGCAGCTTGGACGGATCACAAGAGACCCAGTACTTC.